What follows describes a single T cell receptor (beta chain). In the authors' workflow: The assay estimated nucleated cells by amplifying reference gene primers. The table came from immunoSEQ multiplex PCR; TCRdb's copy has only in-frame clones and leaves some out. V and J calls and clone size are those listed in that table; D and trimming were worked out from the DNA. This table has 150,000 to 200,000 clones, roughly 78% appearing once. This sample was included in a study of blood T cell repertoires in COVID-19. Study at large: Collection of acute and convalescent COVID-19 samples took place in the United States, Italy and Spain. Sources were T cells, B-cell-depleted T cells, or PBMCs; the material itself was cDNA or gDNA.

The CDR3 spans 16 residues. The V gene lost 6 bases and the J gene lost 3 bases, with 20 bases spanning the gap. Germline V CDR1 and CDR2: ENHRY, SYGVKD. The source material was peripheral blood. This sequence was found in a woman of 80 years or more with active or convalescent COVID-19. The genes are TRBV10-3 and TRBJ1-1; the D gene is possibly TRBD1 (5 bases). As DNA, the CDR3 is TGTGCCATCAGCCCGCGGGGAGGGGAAAGTGACACTGAAGCTTTCTTT. This codes for CAISPRGGESDTEAFF.